This T cell receptor (beta chain) was identified in a study of OX40 agonist ivuxolimab in advanced cancers. Clones were read by immunoSEQ multiplex PCR, and TCRdb kept only the in-frame ones, dropping some. The table includes about 66,000 clones, roughly nine tenths detected once. The origin of this receptor is an adult with an advanced solid tumor such as melanoma, head and neck, liver or kidney cancer. Material: CD4+ or CD8+ T cells sorted from blood, obtained in a trial of the OX40 agonist ivuxolimab.

CDR3 nucleotides: TGCAGCGTTCCTCTAGCGGGAGGGACGACAGATACGCAGTATTTT. Amino acids: CSVPLAGGTTDTQYF. This chain uses TRBV29-1 with TRBJ2-3; 12 bases map to TRBD2. The CDR3 contains 15 residues. Germline lookup yields CDR1 SQVTM and CDR2 ANQGSEA. After removal of 5 bases from V and 3 bases from J, the junction contained 6 bases not matched to a gene.